These 26 T cell receptor beta chains were all obtained from the same sample, sequenced in a study of response to subunit inactivated influenza vaccine. MiXCR, applied by TCRdb to the RT-PCR reads, yields one record per CDR3 protein. In the table there are hundreds of thousands of distinct CDR3 sequences, roughly 10% of which are singletons. Here the sequenced sample was PBMCs from blood, taken on the day of vaccination. Receptor source: a man aged 45 to 65 who received an inactivated influenza vaccine.

This clonotype was found a few times. The V and J genes are TRBV7-8 and TRBJ2-6; D not certain. The V end lost 4 bases, the J end lost 0 bases, and 22 bases lay between the germline ends. Looked up from germline, CDR1 is SGHVS and CDR2 is FQNEAQ. This CDR3 comprises 20 residues. DNA of the CDR3: TGTGCCAGCAGCTCTTTAAGTCGACAAGATCAACTCTCTGGGGCCAACGTCCTGACTTTC. It specifies CASSSLSRQDQLSGANVLTF.

The V and J genes are TRBV5-1 and TRBJ2-3; 11 bases map to TRBD2. The V segment lost 4 bases and the J segment 5 bases; nucleotides outside the gene matches: 3. CDR3 size: 14 residues. The germline V gene encodes CDR1 SGHRS and CDR2 YFSETQ. CDR3 DNA: TGCGCCAGCAGCCTGACTAGCGGGGAAGATACGCAGTATTTT. It translates to CASSLTSGEDTQYF. The full variable domain, completed using reference TRBV5-1 and TRBJ2-3, is KAGVTQTPRYLIKTRGQQVTLSCSPISGHRSVSWYQQTPGQGLQFLFEYFSETQRNKGNFPGRFSGRQFSNSRSEMNVSTLELGDSALYLCASSLTSGEDTQYFGPGTRLTVL.

This chain connects TRBV6-2 or TRBV6-3 to TRBJ1-1; maybe TRBD1 (6 bases). This CDR3 comprises 16 residues. Germline assignment: CDR1 MNHEY and CDR2 SVGEGT. Trimming removed 6 bases at V and 0 bases at J, with 17 bases between. DNA of the CDR3: TGTGCCAGCAGCACCCGGACAGAGCTAATGAACACTGAAGCTTTCTTT. This sequence encodes CASSTRTELMNTEAFF.

The chain joins TRBV15 to TRBJ1-4; D is uncertain. The V gene lost 1 base and the J gene lost 1 base, with 7 bases spanning the gap. Per germline, CDR1 LNHNV and CDR2 YYDKDF (reference sequence). There are 15 residues in the CDR3. CDR3 protein: CATSRGGRTNEKLFF. As DNA, the CDR3 is TGTGCCACCAGCAGAGGCGGGAGAACTAATGAAAAACTGTTTTTT.

This clonotype was seen repeatedly, ten times or more. This sequence joins TRBV6-1 and TRBJ2-7, with D maybe TRBD2 (6 bases). Trimming removed 6 bases from V and 7 bases from J, with 19 bases in between. Germline V lookup: CDR1 MNHNS, CDR2 SASEGT. This CDR3 comprises 14 residues. Here the CDR3 reads CASSGGAGIEEQYF. The CDR3 nucleotides read TGTGCCAGCAGCGGCGGGGCTGGGATTGAAGAGCAGTACTTC.

This clonotype was seen at least ten times. The V call is TRBV29-1, the J call TRBJ2-3, with TRBD2 identical over 7 bases. V lost 6 bases, J lost 2 bases, and 11 bases stayed unmatched. The CDR3 runs to 15 residues. From germline, CDR1 is SQVTM and CDR2 ANQGSEA. CDR3: CSVKPGTTDTDTQYF. The CDR3 nucleotides read TGCAGCGTGAAGCCCGGGACTACAGACACAGATACGCAGTATTTT.

CDR3 nucleotide sequence: TGCGCCAGCAGCGCCACGTGGGGCGGGGGGACTCCCTACAATGAGCAGTTCTTC. This translates into CASSATWGGGTPYNEQFF. The chain joins TRBV5-1 to TRBJ2-1, with 8 positions matching TRBD2. V dropped 4 bases and J dropped 2; count of bases not matched to a gene: 14. CDR3 length: 18 residues. Per germline, CDR1 SGHRS and CDR2 YFSETQ.

This clonotype came up many times. The chain joins TRBV12-3 or TRBV12-4 to TRBJ2-1; D is tentatively TRBD1 or TRBD2 (7 bases each). CDR3 length: 17 residues. V lost 7 bases and J 1 base, leaving 20 bases between the germline ends. CDR3 DNA sequence: TGTGCCAGCACTTCAGGGGGGGGCGAGGGGTCCTACAATGAGCAGTTCTTC. This translates into CASTSGGGEGSYNEQFF.

The V and J genes are TRBV29-1 and TRBJ1-2; D remains unclear. Per germline, CDR1 SQVTM and CDR2 ANQGSEA. Trimming stripped 4 bases from V and 0 bases from J, with 9 bases between. The CDR3 extends over 13 amino acids. The CDR3 is CSVVARANYGYTF. CDR3 nucleotide sequence: TGCAGCGTTGTTGCTAGGGCTAACTATGGCTACACCTTC.

This clonotype has ten or more counts. The rearrangement uses TRBV12-3 or TRBV12-4 and TRBJ2-2, with D perhaps matching TRBD2 (5 bases). This CDR3 spans 16 amino acids. With 2 bases removed from V and 3 bases from J, the gap between germline ends came to 13 bases. The CDR3 DNA follows: TGTGCCAGCAGTTTACGAAACTGGCGGGACACCGGGGAGCTGTTTTTT. Amino acid sequence: CASSLRNWRDTGELFF.

The V call is TRBV4-3, the J call TRBJ2-1, with a weak D call TRBD2 (6 bases). CDR3 length equals 16 residues. Looked up from germline, CDR1 is LGHNA and CDR2 is YSLEER. V was shortened by 4 bases and J by 8 bases, with 21 bases between the two germline ends. The CDR3 loop reads CASSPWASERFYEQFF. CDR3 in DNA: TGCGCCAGCAGCCCATGGGCTAGCGAGAGGTTCTATGAGCAGTTCTTC.

The chain joins TRBV20-1 to TRBJ2-5; D possibly matches TRBD1 or TRBD2 (5 bases each). With 2 bases removed from V and 0 bases from J, the gap between germline ends came to 16 bases. CDR3 length equals 16 residues. Germline V CDR1 and CDR2: DFQATT, SNEGSKA (reference sequence). The CDR3 protein is CSARTVWGWDQETQYF. In DNA form, the CDR3 reads TGCAGTGCTAGAACGGTTTGGGGGTGGGACCAAGAGACCCAGTACTTC.

This clonotype appeared a few times. The V call is TRBV4-1, the J call TRBJ2-1; D may be TRBD1 (5 bases). CDR3 length: 15 amino acids. Germline V gene data show CDR1 as MGHRA and CDR2 as YSYEKL. V lost 2 bases and J lost 9, with 17 bases in between. The DNA for the CDR3 is TGCGCCAGCAGCCAACTTGGGGCGCGGTCGGGTGAGCAGTTCTTC. Translating it yields CASSQLGARSGEQFF.

This clonotype has just a few counts. V gene TRBV12-3 or TRBV12-4 combines with J gene TRBJ2-5; 7 bases are shared with TRBD1. The CDR3 sequence is 13 residues long. Losses at the gene ends were 5 bases for V and 5 bases for J; bases not matched to a gene: 5. CDR3 amino acids: CASSPRGTETQYF. The CDR3, as DNA: TGTGCCAGCAGTCCCAGGGGGACGGAGACCCAGTACTTC.

The V and J genes are TRBV12-3 or TRBV12-4 and TRBJ2-7, with D unclear. This CDR3 spans 12 amino acids. V was cut by 6 bases and J by 4 bases, with 10 bases left in between. The CDR3 sequence: CASSLLIYEQYF. CDR3 nucleotide sequence: TGTGCCAGCAGCCTCCTCATATACGAGCAGTACTTC.

This clonotype was detected only a few times. J is TRBJ1-6 and V is TRBV12-3 or TRBV12-4; 11 bases map to TRBD1. The CDR3 is 15 amino acids. J was trimmed by 7 bases and V by 6 bases; bases with no gene match: 5. In nucleotides, the CDR3 is TGTGCCAGCAGACTGGGACAGGGGGGGAATTCACCCCTCCACTTT. This encodes CASRLGQGGNSPLHF.

The sample holds a few counts of this clonotype. The J gene is TRBJ2-3, the V gene TRBV5-1, with D uncertain. The CDR3 has 15 residues. The V and J ends lost 0 bases and 4 bases respectively, with 12 bases between them. Germline CDR1 and CDR2: SGHRS and YFSETQ. This CDR3 is CASSLVLNSADTQYF. In nucleotides, the CDR3 is TGCGCCAGCAGCTTGGTACTTAACAGCGCAGATACGCAGTATTTT.

This clonotype was counted only a few times. J is TRBJ2-7 and V is TRBV20-1; the D is unclear. CDR1 and CDR2 from the germline V gene are DFQATT and SNEGSKA (reference sequence). The germline V and J ends were trimmed by 0 bases and 0 bases, with 6 bases remaining between them. This CDR3 region has 13 residues. The CDR3 spells CSARDNDSYEQYF. CDR3 coding DNA: TGCAGTGCTAGAGATAACGACTCCTACGAGCAGTACTTC.

The CDR3 DNA reads TGCAGTGCTAGCGTGGGAACTAGCGGGGGGGCCGGTGAGCAGTTCTTC. Translation gives CSASVGTSGGAGEQFF. The rearrangement links TRBV20-1 to TRBJ2-1; TRBD2 aligns across 13 bases. This CDR3 is built from 16 residues. V gave up 3 bases and J gave up 9 bases; unmatched junction bases: 11. Germline V gives CDR1 DFQATT, CDR2 SNEGSKA (reference sequence).

The table lists this clonotype with a few counts. The chain carries TRBV20-1 and TRBJ2-3; the D call may be TRBD1 or TRBD2 (5 bases each). CDR3 size: 14 residues. Germline values: CDR1 DFQATT, CDR2 SNEGSKA (reference sequence). The ends were cut back, 3 bases at V and 2 bases at J, with 12 bases in the middle. The CDR3 nucleotides read TGCAGTGCTAGTTTGGGACGGTACACAGATACGCAGTATTTT. Protein product: CSASLGRYTDTQYF.

This clonotype was seen only a few times. V gene TRBV6-2 or TRBV6-3 combines with J gene TRBJ2-7; 8 nucleotides agree with TRBD2. Germline V gives CDR1 MNHEY, CDR2 SVGEGT. After removal of 6 bases from V and 6 bases from J, the junction contained 7 bases not matched to a gene. The CDR3 covers 13 residues. CDR3 region: CASSREGSSEQYF. DNA of the CDR3: TGTGCCAGCAGCCGGGAGGGCTCTTCCGAGCAGTACTTC.

This chain links TRBV20-1 with TRBJ2-7; the match to TRBD2 covers 8 bases. The CDR3 extends over 13 amino acids. Per the germline V gene, CDR1 is DFQATT and CDR2 is SNEGSKA (reference sequence). Trimming removed 4 bases from V and 3 bases from J; junction bases left unmatched: 5. The CDR3 region has the DNA TGCAGTGCTATAACCGGGACTAGCTACGAGCAGTACTTC. Amino acid sequence: CSAITGTSYEQYF.

This clonotype occurred many times. The gene calls are TRBV7-2 and TRBJ2-3; D assignment may be TRBD1 or TRBD2 (5 bases each). Germline V gene lookup returns CDR1 SGHTA and CDR2 FQGNSA. The CDR3 loop spans 13 amino acids. V lost 7 bases and J lost 2, with 10 bases in between. CDR3 coding DNA: TGTGCCAGCACCCGGGGCCCCACAGATACGCAGTATTTT. It encodes CASTRGPTDTQYF.

This clonotype was detected a few times. This rearrangement joins TRBV12-3 or TRBV12-4 to TRBJ2-7; 8 bases map to TRBD2. This CDR3 is 18 amino acids long. V shed 6 bases and J 7 bases; nucleotides not matched to a gene: 23. The CDR3 region is CASRPRVSGNTLSGEQYF. CDR3 sequence (DNA): TGTGCCAGCAGGCCACGGGTTAGCGGGAATACCTTGAGTGGGGAGCAGTACTTC.

The chain joins TRBV7-2 to TRBJ2-7; 7 bases are shared with TRBD1. With V trimmed by 5 bases and J by 1 base, 8 bases remained unmatched. This CDR3 has 15 residues. The germline CDR1 and CDR2 sequences are SGHTA and FQGNSA. The CDR3 DNA reads TGTGCCAGCAGCCCATCAGGGGGACAGTCCTACGAGCAGTACTTC. This codes for CASSPSGGQSYEQYF. The full variable domain, with the rest looked up from reference TRBV7-2 and TRBJ2-7, is GAGVSQSPSNKVTEKGKDVELRCDPISGHTALYWYRQSLGQGLEFLIYFQGNSAPDKSGLPSDRFSAERTGGSVSTLTIQRTQQEDSAVYLCASSPSGGQSYEQYFGPGTRLTVT.

This rearrangement joins TRBV28 to TRBJ2-7; D is unclear. Trimming pared 6 bases from V and 2 bases from J, leaving 8 bases between. Per germline, CDR1 MDHEN and CDR2 SYDVKM. The CDR3 loop spans 12 amino acids. CDR3 in DNA: TGTGCCAGCAGCAGGAAAGCCTACGAGCAGTACTTC. Residues: CASSRKAYEQYF.